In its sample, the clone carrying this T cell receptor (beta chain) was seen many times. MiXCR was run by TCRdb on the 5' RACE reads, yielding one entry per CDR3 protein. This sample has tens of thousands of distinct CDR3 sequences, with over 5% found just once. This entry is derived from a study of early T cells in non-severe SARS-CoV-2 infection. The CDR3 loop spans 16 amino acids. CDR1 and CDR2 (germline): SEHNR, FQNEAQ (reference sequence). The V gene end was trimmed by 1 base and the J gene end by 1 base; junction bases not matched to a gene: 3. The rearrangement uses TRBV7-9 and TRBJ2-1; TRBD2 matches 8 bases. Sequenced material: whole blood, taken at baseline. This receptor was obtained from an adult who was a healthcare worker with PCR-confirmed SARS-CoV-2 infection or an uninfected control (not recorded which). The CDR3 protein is CASSLVLAGSYNEQFF. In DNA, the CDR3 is TGTGCCAGCAGCTTAGTTTTAGCGGGATCCTACAATGAGCAGTTCTTC.